These 13 T cell receptor beta chains originate from one sample sequenced in a study of T cell responses to AZD1222 COVID-19 vaccine. Assay: immunoSEQ multiplex PCR; the TCRdb copy retains only in-frame clones and omits some. The sample holds about 160,000 clones, more than 85% seen once. The sequences come from peripheral blood, collected on day 0 of AZD1222 vaccination. The receptors come from an adult in good health.

V is TRBV27 and J is TRBJ2-4, with 9 bases lining up with TRBD1. Germline CDR1 is MNHEY and CDR2 is SMNVEV (reference sequence). The trim removed 0 bases at V and 0 bases at J, leaving 9 bases unmatched. The CDR3 is 19 residues long. In DNA, the CDR3 is TGTGCCAGCAGTTTATCTTCCGGACAGGGGTGGGGAGCCAAAAACATTCAGTACTTC. It yields the protein CASSLSSGQGWGAKNIQYF.

The rearrangement uses TRBV5-6 and TRBJ2-7; 13 bases align to TRBD2. The CDR3 sequence is 14 residues long. CDR1 is SGHDT, CDR2 YYEEEE, per germline. Trimming at V came to 3 bases and at J to 7 bases, leaving 4 bases not matched to a gene. The CDR3 coding sequence is TGTGCCAGCAGCTGGGGACTAGCGGGAATGGAGCAGTACTTC. It is translated as CASSWGLAGMEQYF.

The J gene is TRBJ2-3, the V gene TRBV28; either TRBD1 or TRBD2 may fit D (5 bases each). In germline, CDR1 is MDHEN, CDR2 SYDVKM. The V and J ends lost 6 bases and 10 bases respectively, with 20 bases between them. The CDR3 extends over 14 amino acids. CDR3 region: CASSLQTPGTPQYF. The CDR3, as DNA: TGTGCCAGCAGCTTACAAACTCCCGGGACCCCGCAGTATTTT. Full variable domain (missing parts from reference TRBV28 and TRBJ2-3): DVKVTQSSRYLVKRTGEKVFLECVQDMDHENMFWYRQDPGLGLRLIYFSYDVKMKEKGDIPEGYSVSREKKERFSLILESASTNQTSMYLCASSLQTPGTPQYFGPGTRLTVL.

The chain links TRBV5-1 to TRBJ2-2; no reliable D call. The germline V gene encodes CDR1 SGHRS and CDR2 YFSETQ. V was shortened by 2 bases and J by 7 bases, with 3 bases between the two germline ends. CDR3 length equals 11 residues. The CDR3 region is CASSFDGELFF. CDR3 DNA: TGCGCCAGCAGCTTTGACGGGGAGCTGTTTTTT.

The rearrangement joins TRBV18 to TRBJ2-1, with D perhaps assigned TRBD1 or TRBD2 (5 bases each). The V gene's germline CDR1 is KGHSH and CDR2 LQKENI. Trimming took 3 bases from V and 0 from J, leaving 18 bases between them. This CDR3 contains 18 residues. The CDR3: CASSPQRPGPNSYNEQFF. Written as DNA, the CDR3 is TGTGCCAGCTCACCTCAACGACCGGGGCCCAACTCCTACAATGAGCAGTTCTTC.

This clone was observed once. The V gene is TRBV10-1, the J gene TRBJ2-3, with TRBD2 identical over 10 bases. Trimming at V came to 2 bases and at J to 0 bases, leaving 8 bases not matched to a gene. CDR1 is WNHNN, CDR2 SYGVQD, per germline (reference sequence). The CDR3 is 18 residues long. The CDR3 region is CASSEPLAGDTSTDTQYF. CDR3 DNA: TGCGCCAGCAGTGAGCCTCTAGCGGGAGATACTAGCACAGATACGCAGTATTTT.

This sequence joins TRBV14 and TRBJ1-2; the D is unclear. Per the germline V gene, CDR1 is SGHDN and CDR2 is FVKESK. The CDR3 consists of 13 residues. Trimming took 4 bases from V and 2 from J, leaving 8 bases between them. CDR3 region: CASSPAGNYGYTF. The CDR3, as DNA: TGTGCCAGCAGCCCAGCGGGAAACTATGGCTACACCTTC. Together with reference TRBV14 and TRBJ1-2, the CDR3 gives the full variable domain: EAGVTQFPSHSVIEKGQTVTLRCDPISGHDNLYWYRRVMGKEIKFLLHFVKESKQDESGMPNNRFLAERTGGTYSTLKVQPAELEDSGVYFCASSPAGNYGYTFGSGTRLTVV.

The rearrangement links TRBV7-6 to TRBJ1-3; D is ambiguous. The CDR3 is 14 residues long. Trimming left V 3 bases short and J 4 bases short, with 10 bases between. Germline V gene lookup returns CDR1 SGHVS and CDR2 FNYEAQ. The CDR3 here is CASSLWGLGNTIYF. In DNA form, the CDR3 reads TGTGCCAGCAGCTTGTGGGGTCTCGGAAACACCATATATTTT.

This chain uses TRBV12-3 or TRBV12-4 with TRBJ2-4; D ambiguous. CDR3 length: 13 residues. V was pared by 11 bases and J by 1 base, with 12 bases between. In DNA, the CDR3 is TGTGCCGCCAGCCAGAACGCCAAAAACATTCAGTACTTC. Translation gives CAASQNAKNIQYF.

This clone was picked up one time. V is TRBV30 and J is TRBJ2-1, with 8 nucleotides matching TRBD2. Germline V lookup: CDR1 GTSNPN, CDR2 SVGIG (reference sequence). CDR3 size: 15 residues. V shed 3 bases and J 2 bases; nucleotides not matched to a gene: 6. CDR3: CAWRPGLAPYNEQFF. CDR3 DNA: TGTGCCTGGAGGCCCGGACTAGCTCCCTACAATGAGCAGTTCTTC.

The gene calls are TRBV11-3 and TRBJ1-1, with D unresolved. Germline CDR1 is SGHNT and CDR2 is YENEEA. V was trimmed by 5 bases and J by 0 bases, leaving 7 bases between them. This CDR3 region has 13 residues. DNA for the CDR3: TGTGCCAGCAGCGCCAATATGAACACTGAAGCTTTCTTT. Its translation is CASSANMNTEAFF.

This clone was seen just once. The chain has TRBV19 and TRBJ1-6; perhaps TRBD1 as D (6 bases). This CDR3 is built from 15 residues. CDR1 is LNHDA, CDR2 SQIVND, per germline (reference sequence). V lost 3 bases and J 9 bases, leaving 15 bases between the germline ends. In DNA, the CDR3 is TGTGCCAGTAGTATTAGTCCCGGGGGGCCTTCACCCCTCCACTTT. It is translated as CASSISPGGPSPLHF.

The V call is TRBV19, the J call TRBJ2-1; D may be TRBD1 (6 bases). This CDR3 spans 15 amino acids. CDR1 is LNHDA, CDR2 SQIVND, per germline (reference sequence). The V and J ends lost 6 bases and 5 bases respectively, with 17 bases between them. CDR3 sequence: CASSHRGTPNNEQFF. In nucleotides, the CDR3 is TGTGCCAGTAGCCATAGGGGGACACCAAACAATGAGCAGTTCTTC.